Listed below are T cell receptor beta chains from one sample, sequenced in a study of blood T cell repertoires in COVID-19. Produced via immunoSEQ multiplex PCR; TCRdb's table is partial and in-frame only. The table lists about 43,000 clones, about nine tenths of them singletons, with around 10% in the top ten. The sequencing input was peripheral blood. The receptor source for this set is a woman aged 80 or older with active COVID-19. Each CDR3 is given with its conserved first and last residue. Each record gives: CDR3 protein, CDR3 DNA, D gene, clone size, J gene, V gene. The D gene is left open where the match is weak. Clone size is not always given. Where it is, it says once, few, many or a class for expanded clones.

CASSLRDRAWGNTIYF	TGTGCCAGCAGTTTACGGGACAGGGCGTGGGGAAACACCATATATTTT	TRBD1	-	TRBJ1-3	TRBV28
CSVEQLAGGGETQYF	TGCAGCGTTGAACAGCTAGCGGGGGGCGGGGAGACCCAGTACTTC	TRBD2	once	TRBJ2-5	TRBV29-1
CASSTGSTFGVSNQPQHF	TGTGCCAGTAGTACGGGCAGCACATTCGGGGTTAGCAATCAGCCCCAGCATTTT	-	-	TRBJ1-5	TRBV19
CASSRLAGGPDTGELFF	TGTGCCAGCTCCAGACTAGCGGGGGGGCCTGACACCGGGGAGCTGTTTTTT	TRBD2	-	TRBJ2-2	TRBV2
CASSPSSGGAMNEQFF	TGTGCTAGCAGCCCTTCTAGCGGGGGGGCCATGAATGAGCAGTTCTTC	TRBD2	-	TRBJ2-1	TRBV7-7
CAWSEGLTTDTQYF	TGTGCCTGGAGTGAGGGACTTACCACAGATACGCAGTATTTT	-	-	TRBJ2-3	TRBV30
CASSATGYTEAFF	TGTGCCAGTAGTGCGACAGGCTACACTGAAGCTTTCTTT	-	-	TRBJ1-1	TRBV19
CASRATGTANYGYTF	TGCGCCAGCAGGGCAACGGGGACAGCTAACTATGGCTACACCTTC	TRBD1	-	TRBJ1-2	TRBV4-1
CASSYSSLGPREQYF	TGTGCCAGCAGTTATTCGAGTCTGGGGCCCCGGGAGCAGTACTTC	-	-	TRBJ2-7	TRBV6-6
CASSPPSDYEQYF	TGTGCCAGCTCACCACCCTCAGACTACGAGCAGTACTTC	-	-	TRBJ2-7	TRBV18
CATSRDRSGTGFNYGYTF	TGTGCCACCAGCAGAGATCGCTCCGGGACAGGGTTCAACTATGGCTACACCTTC	TRBD1	once	TRBJ1-2	TRBV15
CASSFDWRGAQYF	TGCGCCAGCAGCTTTGACTGGCGGGGGGCACAGTACTTC	TRBD2	-	TRBJ2-7	TRBV5-1
CASSSSSGGSYNEQFF	TGTGCCAGCAGTTCATCTAGCGGGGGCTCCTACAATGAGCAGTTCTTC	TRBD2	-	TRBJ2-1	TRBV6-5
CASRKLAGDQETQYF	TGTGCCAGCAGAAAACTAGCGGGGGACCAAGAGACCCAGTACTTC	TRBD2	-	TRBJ2-5	TRBV11-2
CASSLDRANQPQHF	TGTGCCAGCAGCTTGGACAGGGCGAATCAGCCCCAGCATTTT	TRBD1	-	TRBJ1-5	TRBV7-2
CASSVGQGGGTEAFF	TGTGCCAGCAGCGTGGGACAGGGAGGTGGCACTGAAGCTTTCTTT	TRBD1	-	TRBJ1-1	TRBV9
CASSRSTGTNTEAFF	TGCGCCAGCAGCCGCTCGACAGGGACGAACACTGAAGCTTTCTTT	TRBD1	once	TRBJ1-1	TRBV4-1
CASSPYYRGTSGYTF	TGTGCCAGCAGCCCATATTACAGGGGCACTTCGGGCTACACCTTC	TRBD1	medium-sized	TRBJ1-2	TRBV5-4
CAYSQGAGETQYF	TGTGCCTATTCCCAGGGGGCAGGAGAGACCCAGTACTTC	TRBD1	-	TRBJ2-5	TRBV30
CAWTQGNLAIYF	TGTGCCTGGACCCAGGGGAACCTTGCCATATATTTT	-	-	TRBJ1-3	TRBV30
CASSRSGRDTEAFF	TGTGCCAGCAGCCGATCGGGGAGGGACACTGAAGCTTTCTTT	-	-	TRBJ1-1	TRBV5-4
CAISVGQPNSPLHF	TGTGCCATCAGTGTGGGACAGCCAAATTCACCCCTCCACTTT	TRBD1	-	TRBJ1-6	TRBV10-3
CASSYSRSTSRAFF	TGTGCCAGCAGTTACTCACGGTCCACCTCACGTGCTTTCTTT	-	once	TRBJ1-1	TRBV6-5
CASSGLITGWTGYTF	TGTGCCAGTAGCGGACTGATTACAGGGTGGACTGGCTACACCTTC	-	-	TRBJ1-2	TRBV19
CASSRPGLAGSSYEQYF	TGTGCCAGCAGCCGTCCGGGACTAGCGGGGTCGAGCTACGAGCAGTACTTC	TRBD2	-	TRBJ2-7	TRBV28
CASSYFESTEAFF	TGTGCCAGCAGTTACTTTGAGAGCACTGAAGCTTTCTTT	-	-	TRBJ1-1	TRBV6-2/TRBV6-3
CASSQSPPSGGAYNEQFF	TGCGCCAGCAGTCAATCCCCCCCGAGCGGGGGGGCCTACAATGAGCAGTTCTTC	TRBD2	-	TRBJ2-1	TRBV23-1
CASSRQTGGVSPLHF	TGTGCCAGCAGCCGTCAGACCGGGGGGGTTTCACCCCTCCACTTT	-	-	TRBJ1-6	TRBV28
CASSARLAGGYDEQFF	TGTGCCAGCTCAGCAAGACTAGCGGGGGGGTATGATGAGCAGTTCTTC	TRBD2	-	TRBJ2-1	TRBV18
CASSQGAAQTYEQYF	TGCGCCAGCAGCCAAGGGGCCGCACAGACCTACGAGCAGTACTTC	-	-	TRBJ2-7	TRBV4-1
CASSLPYQETQYF	TGTGCCAGCAGTTTACCGTACCAAGAGACCCAGTACTTC	-	-	TRBJ2-5	TRBV28
CASSLSSGGRGEQFF	TGTGCCAGCAGTTTATCAAGCGGGGGGCGAGGTGAGCAGTTCTTC	TRBD2	-	TRBJ2-1	TRBV27
CASSFGQGRSPLHF	TGTGCCAGCAGCTTCGGACAGGGGAGGTCACCCCTCCACTTT	TRBD1	-	TRBJ1-6	TRBV28
CSASWDRGALRETQYF	TGCAGTGCTAGTTGGGACAGGGGGGCGTTGCGGGAGACCCAGTACTTC	TRBD1	few	TRBJ2-5	TRBV20-1
CASSRFRQGGNYGYTF	TGTGCCAGTAGTAGATTCCGACAGGGAGGTAACTATGGCTACACCTTC	TRBD1	medium-sized	TRBJ1-2	TRBV19
CASSYQGLAGGHNEQFF	TGTGCCAGCAGTTACCAGGGACTAGCGGGGGGCCACAATGAGCAGTTCTTC	TRBD2	once	TRBJ2-1	TRBV6-2/TRBV6-3
CASSDSGGSSYNEQFF	TGTGCCAGCAGCGATAGCGGGGGGAGCTCCTACAATGAGCAGTTCTTC	TRBD2	-	TRBJ2-1	TRBV7-3
CASSSGTGPLETQYF	TGTGCCAGCTCATCAGGGACAGGCCCCCTAGAGACCCAGTACTTC	TRBD1	-	TRBJ2-5	TRBV18
CASSIGEGESYTF	TGTGCCAGTAGTATCGGTGAGGGAGAAAGCTACACCTTC	-	-	TRBJ1-2	TRBV19
CASSSSGGAELFF	TGTGCCAGCAGTTCCTCAGGGGGCGCGGAGCTGTTTTTT	TRBD1	-	TRBJ2-2	TRBV28
CASSSGLAGTQETQYF	TGCGCCAGCAGCTCGGGACTAGCGGGGACCCAAGAGACCCAGTACTTC	TRBD2	-	TRBJ2-5	TRBV5-1